A single sample is the source of the 9 T cell receptor beta chains below, sequenced in a study of human T cells and chemical hapten exposure. Sample time point: patch test 1, 2 weeks after DPC sensitization. The treatment is: therapeutic diphenylcyclopropenone sensitization with weekly scalp DPC. Each CDR3 protein gets one entry after TCRdb re-called the RACE reads with MiXCR. Of approximately 90,000 distinct CDR3 sequences detected, about an eighth appear once; the ten largest clones hold over 2%. Sequencing was performed on whole blood, taken in connection with sensitization to the hapten diphenylcyclopropenone (DPC). The receptors derive from a woman aged 40 to 50 with alopecia areata. Some clones in this sample may be carry-over from other donors' samples.

This clonotype turned up a few times. V gene TRBV27 combines with J gene TRBJ2-3; TRBD2 matches 9 bases. CDR1 and CDR2 (germline): MNHEY, SMNVEV (reference sequence). The CDR3 has 17 residues. After removal of 5 bases from V and 0 bases from J, the junction contained 9 bases not matched to a gene. The CDR3 region has the DNA TGTGCCAGCAGTCCTCACCCAGCGGGGGGAAGCACAGATACGCAGTATTTT. Protein: CASSPHPAGGSTDTQYF.

There are a few counts of this clonotype. J is TRBJ2-2 and V is TRBV11-3; D gene unclear. Germline CDR1 SGHNT, CDR2 YENEEA. CDR3 length equals 17 residues. V gave up 1 base and J gave up 3 bases, with 15 bases separating them. The CDR3 nucleotides are TGTGCCAGCAGCTTAGGTTTATCGGGTACAGACACCGGGGAGCTGTTTTTT. This gives the protein CASSLGLSGTDTGELFF.

This chain joins TRBV5-1 and TRBJ2-7; D tentatively fits TRBD1 or TRBD2 (6 bases each). The CDR3 consists of 15 residues. Trimming shortened V by 0 bases and J by 6 bases, and 16 bases separated the two germline ends. Per the germline V gene, CDR1 is SGHRS and CDR2 is YFSETQ. The CDR3: CASSLEGGSRLEQYF. The CDR3, as DNA: TGCGCCAGCAGCTTGGAAGGGGGGAGTCGACTCGAGCAGTACTTC.

This clonotype was counted ten times or more. The chain is built from TRBV29-1 and TRBJ1-2; D unresolved. The V and J ends lost 0 bases and 5 bases respectively, with 10 bases between them. This CDR3 contains 13 residues. CDR1 and CDR2 (germline): SQVTM, ANQGSEA. The CDR3 region is CSVEETGKYGYTF. CDR3 DNA: TGCAGCGTTGAAGAAACCGGGAAATATGGCTACACCTTC.

The chain is built from TRBV18 and TRBJ2-5; D could derive from TRBD1 or TRBD2 (6 bases each). CDR1 is KGHSH and CDR2 is LQKENI in the germline V gene. The CDR3 runs to 16 residues. V was trimmed by 6 bases and J by 3 bases, leaving 20 bases between them. The CDR3 spells CASSPSSRRDKETQYF. In DNA, the CDR3 is TGTGCCAGCTCCCCATCTTCCCGGCGGGACAAAGAGACCCAGTACTTC. The complete variable domain, with remaining parts taken from reference TRBV18 and TRBJ2-5, reads NAGVMQNPRHLVRRRGQEARLRCSPMKGHSHVYWYRQLPEEGLKFMVYLQKENIIDESGMPKERFSAEFPKEGPSILRIQQVVRGDSAAYFCASSPSSRRDKETQYFGPGTRLLVL.

This sequence joins TRBV28 and TRBJ1-5; possibly TRBD1 for D (5 bases). CDR3 length: 17 amino acids. CDR1 and CDR2 from the germline V gene are MDHEN and SYDVKM. Trimming removed 2 bases from V and 3 bases from J, with 17 bases in between. CDR3 amino acids: CASSLRSGGYDNQPQHF. The CDR3 bases are TGTGCCAGCAGTTTACGATCGGGGGGTTACGACAATCAGCCCCAGCATTTT.

The chain combines TRBV7-9 with TRBJ2-2; D is perhaps TRBD1 (5 bases). The CDR3 runs 13 residues. V lost 5 bases to trimming and J lost 7 bases, with 11 bases between them. CDR1 is SEHNR, CDR2 FQNEAQ, per germline (reference sequence). CDR3 in amino acids: CASSRLGDGELFF. The CDR3, as DNA: TGTGCCAGCAGCCGTCTAGGGGACGGGGAGCTGTTTTTT. Drawing the rest from reference TRBV7-9 and TRBJ2-2, the complete variable domain is DTGVSQNPRHKITKRGQNVTFRCDPISEHNRLYWYRQTLGQGPEFLTYFQNEAQLEKSRLLSDRFSAERPKGSFSTLEIQRTEQGDSAMYLCASSRLGDGELFFGEGSRLTVL.

This clonotype was observed many times. The gene calls are TRBV11-3 and TRBJ1-5; TRBD1 might be the D (5 bases). V lost 4 bases, J lost 0 bases, and 25 bases lay in between. CDR1 and CDR2 (germline): SGHNT, YENEEA. This CDR3 spans 20 amino acids. Here the CDR3 reads CASSSSAGGITTLSNQPQHF. The CDR3 coding sequence is TGTGCCAGCAGCTCCTCCGCCGGGGGGATCACTACACTTAGCAATCAGCCCCAGCATTTT.

This clonotype was picked up a small number of times. The chain combines TRBV2 with TRBJ1-2; no definite D call. Trimming took off 7 bases at V and 7 bases at J, with 16 bases between the two ends. Per the germline V gene, CDR1 is SNHLY and CDR2 is FYNNEI. The CDR3 loop spans 13 amino acids. The CDR3 sequence is CASTYDNRAGYTF. CDR3 nucleotides: TGTGCCAGCACTTACGACAATAGGGCTGGCTACACCTTC.